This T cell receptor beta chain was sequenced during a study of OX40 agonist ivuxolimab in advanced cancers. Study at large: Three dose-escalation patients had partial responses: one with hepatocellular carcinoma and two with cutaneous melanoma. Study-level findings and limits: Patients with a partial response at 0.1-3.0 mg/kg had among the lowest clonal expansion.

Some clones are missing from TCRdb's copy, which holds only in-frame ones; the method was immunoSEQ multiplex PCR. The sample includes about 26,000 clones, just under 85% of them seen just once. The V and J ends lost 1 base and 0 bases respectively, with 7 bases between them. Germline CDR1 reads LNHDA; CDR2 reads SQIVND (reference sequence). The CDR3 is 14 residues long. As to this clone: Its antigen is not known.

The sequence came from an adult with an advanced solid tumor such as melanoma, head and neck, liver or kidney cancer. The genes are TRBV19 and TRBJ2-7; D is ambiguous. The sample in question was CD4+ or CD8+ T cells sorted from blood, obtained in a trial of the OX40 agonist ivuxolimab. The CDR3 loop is CASSIGAASYEQYF. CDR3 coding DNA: TGTGCCAGTAGTATAGGTGCGGCCTCCTACGAGCAGTACTTC. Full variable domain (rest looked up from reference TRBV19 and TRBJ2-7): DGGITQSPKYLFRKEGQNVTLSCEQNLNHDAMYWYRQDPGQGLRLIYYSQIVNDFQKGDIAEGYSVSREKKESFPLTVTSAQKNPTAFYLCASSIGAASYEQYFGPGTRLTVT.